This TCR beta chain was captured by sequencing in a study of blood T cell repertoires in COVID-19. Study details: Researchers got acute and convalescent COVID-19 samples from the United States, Italy and Spain. PBMCs, B-cell-depleted T cells, or T cells provided the cDNA or gDNA that made up the material.

Seattle cases were enrolled at active infection and followed longitudinally. Germline-derived CDR1 and CDR2 are SQVTM and ANQGSEA. There are 13 residues in the CDR3. V lost 7 bases and J 7 bases, leaving 17 bases between the germline ends. The authors' processing: Nucleated cell counts were estimated from reference gene primer amplification. Assay used: immunoSEQ multiplex PCR; TCRdb lists only in-frame clones, some missing. D and trimming come from the DNA, and the V and J calls and clone size come from that table. The sample shows hundreds of thousands of clones, 70% to 90% of them seen only once. This receptor was obtained from a woman between 45 and 60 years old with COVID-19, enrolled during active disease. The sequenced sample consisted of peripheral blood. The gene calls are TRBV29-1 and TRBJ1-5, with a weak D call TRBD1 (6 bases). Here the CDR3 reads CSGQQGPGQPQHF. The CDR3 nucleotides are TGCAGCGGGCAACAGGGACCGGGGCAGCCCCAGCATTTT.